The TCR beta chain under discussion was sequenced for a study of OX40 agonist ivuxolimab in advanced cancers. Study-wide background: Patients received the agonistic anti-OX40 (CD134) antibody ivuxolimab. Allowance was made for prior anti-PD-1, anti-PD-L1 or anti-CTLA-4 therapy, and 40% to 45% had some.

Blood was sampled at baseline, cycle 4 day 1, and cycle 7 day 1. Libraries were prepared by immunoSEQ multiplex PCR; TCRdb keeps only in-frame clonotypes and omits some of them. This sample has roughly 30,000 clones, with about nine tenths found just once. V lost 5 bases, J lost 3 bases, and 14 bases lay in between. This CDR3 contains 14 residues. The germline CDR1 and CDR2 sequences are SGHAT and FQDESV (reference sequence). The clonotype was recovered from an adult with an advanced solid tumor such as melanoma, head and neck, liver or kidney cancer. The input for sequencing was CD4+ or CD8+ T cells sorted from blood, taken in a trial of the OX40 agonist ivuxolimab. V gene TRBV11-1 combines with J gene TRBJ2-7; no reliable D call. This CDR3 reads CASSPQTGNYEQYF. The CDR3 nucleotides read TGTGCCAGCAGCCCCCAGACGGGTAACTACGAGCAGTACTTC.